This T cell receptor (beta chain) was found in a study of T cell repertoires in cytomegalovirus infection. In TCRdb, the reads were re-called with MiXCR into one record per CDR3 protein. This repertoire shows fewer than 300,000 distinct CDR3 sequences, about 25% found once; its top ten account for about 14%. CDR1 and CDR2 from the germline V gene are SGHTA and FQGTGA. The CDR3 sequence is 15 residues long. Trimming left V 7 bases short and J 2 bases short, with 16 bases between. This TCR came from a human donor in good health (CMV status not recorded). Some clones in this sample may be carry-over from other donors' samples. V gene TRBV7-3 combines with J gene TRBJ2-3; D is perhaps TRBD1 (7 bases). The source material was PBMCs. CDR3 sequence (DNA): TGTGCCAGCAACCGGAGGGGGCGGGACACAGATACGCAGTATTTT. Translation gives CASNRRGRDTDTQYF. Drawing the rest from reference TRBV7-3 and TRBJ2-3, the complete variable domain is GAGVSQTPSNKVTEKGKYVELRCDPISGHTALYWYRQSLGQGPEFLIYFQGTGAADDSGLPNDRFFAVRPEGSVSTLKIQRTERGDSAVYLCASNRRGRDTDTQYFGPGTRLTVL.